These 17 T cell receptor beta chains share one sample of origin, sequenced in a study of T cell clonotyping in hematopoietic cell transplantation. TCRdb keeps only in-frame clones here, not all; method: immunoSEQ multiplex PCR. The sample records 11,000 to 15,000 clones, about 60% being singletons. Specimen: PBMCs. All receptors come from a human donor who either received an allogeneic hematopoietic cell transplant for a myeloid malignancy or was a related donor (not recorded which). Some clones in this sample may be carry-over from other donors' samples.

This clone has just one count. CDR3 amino acids: CASSVGVMGGEIYEQYF. CDR3 nucleotide sequence: TGTGCCAGCAGCGTCGGTGTAATGGGGGGTGAAATCTACGAGCAGTACTTC. This rearrangement joins TRBV9 to TRBJ2-7, with D possibly being TRBD2 (6 bases). This CDR3 contains 17 residues. Germline V CDR1 and CDR2: SGDLS, YYNGEE. V was cut by 2 bases and J by 3 bases, with 21 bases left in between. The variable domain in full, completed from reference TRBV9 and TRBJ2-7, reads DSGVTQTPKHLITATGQRVTLRCSPRSGDLSVYWYQQSLDQGLQFLIQYYNGEERAKGNILERFSAQQFPDLHSELNLSSLELGDSALYFCASSVGVMGGEIYEQYFGPGTRLTVT.

V and J are TRBV5-6 and TRBJ2-7; 7 bases map to TRBD2. Trimming took 4 bases from V and 6 from J; bases not matched to a gene: 10. The germline gives CDR1 SGHDT, CDR2 YYEEEE. The CDR3 extends over 14 amino acids. The CDR3 here is CASSLKAGRAEQYF. The CDR3 DNA reads as TGTGCCAGCAGCCTCAAGGCGGGGAGGGCCGAGCAGTACTTC. Full variable domain (missing parts from reference TRBV5-6 and TRBJ2-7): DAGVTQSPTHLIKTRGQQVTLRCSPKSGHDTVSWYQQALGQGPQFIFQYYEEEERQRGNFPDRFSGHQFPNYSSELNVNALLLGDSALYLCASSLKAGRAEQYFGPGTRLTVT.

V usage is TRBV6-6 and J usage is TRBJ2-7; possibly TRBD1 for D (5 bases). The CDR3 has 13 residues. Trimming removed 8 bases at V and 2 bases at J, with 13 bases between. The germline V gene encodes CDR1 MNHNY and CDR2 SVGAGI (reference sequence). Here the CDR3 reads CASLTTGTYEQYF. The CDR3, as DNA: TGTGCCAGCCTAACTACAGGAACCTACGAGCAGTACTTC.

In its sample, this clone was seen once. The V gene is TRBV7-9, the J gene TRBJ1-5, with D maybe TRBD1 (6 bases). This CDR3 comprises 14 residues. Germline assignment: CDR1 SEHNR and CDR2 FQNEAQ (reference sequence). Trimming removed 3 bases from V and 3 bases from J, with 9 bases in between. CDR3 loop: CASSFGQNNQPQHF. The CDR3 DNA follows: TGTGCCAGCAGCTTTGGACAGAACAATCAGCCCCAGCATTTT.

The chain employs TRBV6-6 and TRBJ2-3; D is perhaps TRBD1 or TRBD2 (7 bases each). CDR3 length: 16 amino acids. Deletions cut 6 bases from V and 4 bases from J, with 20 bases between. CDR1 is MNHNY, CDR2 SVGAGI, per germline (reference sequence). CDR3 bases: TGTGCCAGCAGCACAGGGGTAGGGGGGGGCCCAGATACGCAGTATTTT. Protein sequence: CASSTGVGGGPDTQYF.

This clone appeared a few times. This chain connects TRBV19 to TRBJ1-1, with 9 bases lining up with TRBD1. Per germline, CDR1 LNHDA and CDR2 SQIVND (reference sequence). V was clipped by 9 bases and J by 6 bases; unmatched bases: 5. The CDR3 length is 12 residues. The DNA for the CDR3 is TGTGCCAGCGACAGGGGGAGAGCTGAAGCTTTCTTT. Residues: CASDRGRAEAFF.

This clone was counted a single time. The rearrangement uses TRBV6-5 and TRBJ2-1, with D possibly matching TRBD2 (5 bases). The germline CDR1 and CDR2 sequences are MNHEY and SVGAGI. Trimming left V 2 bases short and J 13 bases short, with 18 bases between. CDR3 length: 14 amino acids. CDR3 loop: CASSYGGSALPQFF. The CDR3 coding sequence is TGTGCCAGCAGTTACGGCGGTAGCGCCCTACCTCAGTTCTTC.

This clone was detected a few times. This chain links TRBV11-2 with TRBJ2-2; TRBD2 agrees at 10 bases. Germline assignment: CDR1 SGHAT and CDR2 FQNNGV. The V and J ends lost 5 bases and 6 bases, in that order; junction bases with no gene match: 18. The CDR3 consists of 19 residues. This CDR3 is CASSLRAPLTSGMAGELFF. DNA of the CDR3: TGTGCCAGCAGCCTTAGGGCCCCCCTTACTAGCGGGATGGCCGGGGAGCTGTTTTTT.

This clone was seen only a few times. V is TRBV7-2 and J is TRBJ2-7, with 11 bases matching TRBD1. With 7 bases clipped from V and 3 bases from J, the junction kept 5 bases outside the gene matches. Germline V gene sequence: CDR1 SGHTA, CDR2 FQGNSA. This CDR3 is 14 amino acids long. CDR3 DNA: TGTGCCAGCACTGGGACAGGGGGTAACTACGAGCAGTACTTC. It encodes CASTGTGGNYEQYF.

The chain recombines TRBV5-6 with TRBJ1-2; D is perhaps TRBD1 (6 bases). The CDR3 length is 13 residues. V lost 3 bases to trimming and J lost 4 bases, with 10 bases between them. Germline V gene sequence: CDR1 SGHDT, CDR2 YYEEEE. CDR3 nucleotide sequence: TGTGCCAGCAGCTCGGGACAAGCCTATGGCTACACCTTC. This translates into CASSSGQAYGYTF.

The chain recombines TRBV5-4 with TRBJ2-3; maybe TRBD1 (6 bases). Germline CDR1 SGHNT, CDR2 YYREEE (reference sequence). Trimming removed 2 bases from V and 0 bases from J, with 10 bases in between. The CDR3 is 15 amino acids. In DNA, the CDR3 is TGTGCCAGCAGCTTAGGGGGTCCCAGCACAGATACGCAGTATTTT. This encodes CASSLGGPSTDTQYF.

A word on this clone: The junction departs from the called germline gene at one end, perhaps through a read error. The chain has TRBV30 and TRBJ1-2, with TRBD1 identical over 9 bases. The CDR3 extends over 14 amino acids. Germline V CDR1 and CDR2: GTSNPN, SVGIG (reference sequence). The CDR3 is CAWGETGGPYGYTF. The CDR3 DNA sequence: TGTGCCTGGGGGGAGACAGGGGGTCCCTATGGGTACACCTTC.

The rearrangement uses TRBV5-1 and TRBJ1-6, with no clear D. Trimming shortened V by 0 bases and J by 6 bases, and 7 bases separated the two germline ends. Germline V CDR1 and CDR2: SGHRS, YFSETQ. The CDR3 runs to 14 residues. The CDR3 nucleotides read TGCGCCAGCAGCTTGGGGTACGGTAATTCACCCCTCCACTTT. Its translation is CASSLGYGNSPLHF.

The chain couples TRBV7-9 to TRBJ2-7; D uncertain. CDR3 size: 11 residues. Trimming removed 5 bases at V and 6 bases at J, with 8 bases between. Germline V gene data show CDR1 as SEHNR and CDR2 as FQNEAQ (reference sequence). The CDR3 coding sequence is TGTGCCAGCAGCGGGCTGGCCGAGCAGTACTTC. This gives the protein CASSGLAEQYF.

The chain employs TRBV30 and TRBJ2-1; D gene uncertain. The length of the CDR3 is 13 residues. CDR1 GTSNPN and CDR2 SVGIG come from the germline V gene (reference sequence). V shed 3 bases and J shed 0 bases, with 6 bases lying between them. CDR3 residues: CAWRVLSYNEQFF. CDR3 in DNA: TGTGCCTGGAGAGTTCTCTCCTACAATGAGCAGTTCTTC.

The CDR3 is CALTRAGRVHEQYF. As DNA, the CDR3 is TGTGCCTTAACTAGGGCAGGGAGGGTCCACGAGCAGTACTTC. The J gene is TRBJ2-7, the V gene TRBV30; 7 nucleotides align to TRBD2. The trim removed 7 bases at V and 5 bases at J, leaving 14 bases unmatched. Germline lookup yields CDR1 GTSNPN and CDR2 SVGIG (reference sequence). The CDR3 extends over 14 amino acids.

The sample holds a few counts of this clone. This sequence joins TRBV4-1 and TRBJ1-1, with 7 bases lining up with TRBD1. The J segment lost 1 base and the V segment lost 1 base, leaving 3 bases of the junction unmatched. In germline, CDR1 is MGHRA, CDR2 YSYEKL. The CDR3 totals 15 residues. The CDR3 DNA reads TGCGCCAGCAGCCAAGGAGACAGGGCGAACACTGAAGCTTTCTTT. Translation gives CASSQGDRANTEAFF.